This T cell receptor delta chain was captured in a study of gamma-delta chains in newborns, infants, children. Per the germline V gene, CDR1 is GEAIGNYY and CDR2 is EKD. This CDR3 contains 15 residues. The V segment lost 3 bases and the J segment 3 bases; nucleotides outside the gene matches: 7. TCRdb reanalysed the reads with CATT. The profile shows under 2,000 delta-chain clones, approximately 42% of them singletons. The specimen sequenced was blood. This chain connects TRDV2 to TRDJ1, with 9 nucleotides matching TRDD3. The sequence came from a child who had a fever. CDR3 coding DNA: TGTGCCTGTGACGTACTGGGGGACGGACCCGATAAACTCATCTTT. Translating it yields CACDVLGDGPDKLIF.